This entry features one T cell receptor (beta chain) sequence. Its target is not known. The entry originates in a study of cytomegalovirus exposure and HLA in healthy donors. Generated by immunoSEQ multiplex PCR, the TCRdb table keeps only in-frame clones and is missing some. The profile shows roughly 60,000 clones, about 93% of them singletons. Points from the study as a whole: Reports described diagnosis of cytomegalovirus status by the classifier as highly specific and sensitive. Generally TCR sequences proved uncommon, though certain public TCRs appeared in numerous donors.

CDR3 length: 14 residues. After removal of 5 bases from V and 4 bases from J, the junction contained 6 bases not matched to a gene. Germline V lookup: CDR1 SGHVS, CDR2 FQNEAQ. The source of this sequence is a man in his late teens or twenties in good health and CMV-seronegative. Source material: PBMCs. The chain recombines TRBV7-8 with TRBJ2-3; 7 bases are a match to TRBD2. This CDR3 reads CASSLSGAADTQYF. Written as DNA, the CDR3 is TGTGCCAGCAGCCTGAGCGGGGCGGCAGATACGCAGTATTTT.